The next 10 T cell receptor beta chains were all read from a single sample in a study of cytomegalovirus exposure and HLA in healthy donors. Method: immunoSEQ multiplex PCR; TCRdb's copy keeps in-frame clones and lacks some. Among roughly 150,000 clones, 70% to 90% were seen once, and the ten largest hold 8.7%. Material for sequencing was PBMCs. The receptors here all came from a man aged 18-30 years in good health and CMV-seropositive.

This chain joins TRBV7-9 and TRBJ2-7; 8 positions match TRBD1. The CDR3 covers 15 residues. The ends lost 4 bases at V and 2 bases at J; junction bases unmatched: 7. Per the germline V gene, CDR1 is SEHNR and CDR2 is FQNEAQ (reference sequence). The CDR3 DNA sequence: TGTGCCAGCAGCTCCCAGGACAGGGCCACCTACGAGCAGTACTTC. Its translation: CASSSQDRATYEQYF.

J is TRBJ1-5 and V is TRBV2; D ambiguous. Germline-derived CDR1 and CDR2 are SNHLY and FYNNEI. V was trimmed by 4 bases and J by 2 bases, leaving 9 bases between them. CDR3 size: 14 residues. The CDR3, as DNA: TGTGCCAGCAGTGCGGGTCGGGGCAATCAGCCCCAGCATTTT. Amino acid sequence: CASSAGRGNQPQHF.

The J gene is TRBJ1-2, the V gene TRBV5-6; 9 positions match TRBD1. Germline lookup yields CDR1 SGHDT and CDR2 YYEEEE. V lost 0 bases, J lost 2 bases, and 5 bases stayed unmatched. The CDR3 extends over 16 amino acids. The CDR3 protein is CASSLGTGTGNYGYTF. The CDR3 bases are TGTGCCAGCAGCTTGGGAACCGGGACAGGGAACTATGGCTACACCTTC.

The chain joins TRBV5-4 to TRBJ2-1, with TRBD2 identical over 9 bases. J lost 6 bases, V lost 3 bases, and 10 bases had no gene match. The V gene's germline CDR1 is SGHNT and CDR2 YYREEE (reference sequence). This CDR3 region has 16 residues. CDR3 region: CASSYPGTSRFNEQFF. The CDR3 nucleotides read TGTGCCAGCAGCTACCCCGGGACTAGCCGGTTCAATGAGCAGTTCTTC.

V gene TRBV10-1 combines with J gene TRBJ2-5, with 9 bases that match TRBD1. CDR3 length: 15 amino acids. V lost 5 bases to trimming and J lost 5 bases; unmatched junction nucleotides: 9. The V gene's germline CDR1 is WNHNN and CDR2 SYGVQD (reference sequence). The CDR3 spells CASSPTGTGTETQYF. The CDR3 DNA is TGCGCCAGCAGTCCGACCGGGACAGGGACTGAGACCCAGTACTTC.

The chain couples TRBV29-1 to TRBJ2-7; D is undetermined. The ends were cut back, 7 bases at V and 4 bases at J, with 11 bases in the middle. The germline gives CDR1 SQVTM, CDR2 ANQGSEA. CDR3 length: 11 amino acids. CDR3 sequence reads: CSAITNYEQYF. For the CDR3, the DNA is TGCAGCGCCATCACAAATTACGAGCAGTACTTC.

This clone was found a few times. The gene calls are TRBV11-2 and TRBJ2-7; maybe TRBD1 (6 bases). Germline V gene lookup returns CDR1 SGHAT and CDR2 FQNNGV. The CDR3 covers 13 residues. V was trimmed by 5 bases and J by 3 bases, leaving 11 bases between them. The CDR3 DNA reads TGTGCCAGCAGCAAGACAGGTTTCTACGAGCAGTACTTC. Protein product: CASSKTGFYEQYF.

This chain joins TRBV10-1 and TRBJ2-1, with TRBD1 as a possible D gene (5 bases). The length of the CDR3 is 17 residues. Germline V gene sequence: CDR1 WNHNN, CDR2 SYGVQD (reference sequence). Trimming removed 4 bases from V and 3 bases from J, with 19 bases in between. The CDR3 bases are TGCGCCAGCAGTGGGCAGGGAATGACAGCCCACTACAATGAGCAGTTCTTC. The encoded protein is CASSGQGMTAHYNEQFF.

The chain carries TRBV4-2 and TRBJ2-7, with D possibly being TRBD1 (5 bases). CDR1 is LGHNA, CDR2 YNFKEQ, per germline. V was clipped by 0 bases and J by 3 bases, with 15 bases between them. This CDR3 is built from 16 residues. The CDR3 sequence: CASSQDPQGEFYEQYF. The CDR3 region has the DNA TGTGCCAGCAGCCAAGATCCGCAGGGTGAATTCTACGAGCAGTACTTC.

The rearrangement uses TRBV2 and TRBJ2-3; D unresolved. This CDR3 contains 13 residues. Germline V gene data show CDR1 as SNHLY and CDR2 as FYNNEI. The V end was cut by 9 bases, the J end by 1 base, with 11 bases between. CDR3 amino acids: CASLWQGTDTQYF. The CDR3 coding sequence is TGTGCCAGTCTCTGGCAGGGCACAGATACGCAGTATTTT.